Shown below are 16 T cell receptor beta chains from a single sample sequenced in a study of cytomegalovirus exposure and HLA in healthy donors. Profiling relied on immunoSEQ multiplex PCR, and the TCRdb table lists in-frame clones only, not all of them. This table holds about 280,000 clones, around 87% found once. The sequenced sample was PBMCs. These TCRs come from a woman between 18 and 29 years old in good health and CMV-seronegative.

Details on this clone: The same CDR3 can be traced to other DNA sequences in this sample. The V call is TRBV27, the J call TRBJ2-7, with 9 bases that match TRBD2. This CDR3 region has 14 residues. CDR1 and CDR2 from the germline V gene are MNHEY and SMNVEV (reference sequence). The junction had 3 bases not matched to a gene; V was cut back by 3 bases and J by 3 bases. CDR3 loop: CASSLRLADYEQYF. In DNA, the CDR3 is TGTGCCAGCAGTTTGCGACTAGCGGACTACGAGCAGTACTTC.

The V gene is TRBV4-3, the J gene TRBJ2-1; 10 nucleotides align to TRBD2. The CDR3 runs to 17 residues. Per germline, CDR1 LGHNA and CDR2 YSLEER. With V trimmed by 0 bases and J by 9 bases, 11 bases remained unmatched. The CDR3 loop reads CASSQEGSGRAVGEQFF. The CDR3 nucleotides are TGCGCCAGCAGCCAAGAAGGAAGCGGGAGGGCCGTTGGTGAGCAGTTCTTC.

The CDR3, as DNA: TGCGCCAGCAGCTTGGCCGGGGGGTCGGACACTGAAGCTTTCTTT. Translated, it gives CASSLAGGSDTEAFF. The chain couples TRBV5-1 to TRBJ1-1; a weak D match, TRBD1 (5 bases). V lost 0 bases, J lost 3 bases, and 12 bases lay in between. The CDR3 totals 15 residues. The V gene's germline CDR1 is SGHRS and CDR2 YFSETQ.

For the CDR3, the DNA is TGCGCCACCAATACCGGGACAGGGGGCGCGAACACCGGGGAGCTGTTTTTT. As protein: CATNTGTGGANTGELFF. The chain recombines TRBV5-1 with TRBJ2-2, with 12 nucleotides matching TRBD1. The junction had 9 bases not matched to a gene; V was cut back by 9 bases and J by 0 bases. The germline V gene has CDR1 SGHRS and CDR2 YFSETQ. This CDR3 has 17 amino acids.

This sequence joins TRBV7-8 and TRBJ1-4, with D tentatively TRBD1 (6 bases). This CDR3 comprises 15 residues. V was clipped by 2 bases and J by 6 bases, with 13 bases between them. The germline CDR1 and CDR2 sequences are SGHVS and FQNEAQ. The DNA for the CDR3 is TGTGCCAGCAGCTTAACACAGGGTATCGATGAAAAACTGTTTTTT. Protein product: CASSLTQGIDEKLFF.

The gene calls are TRBV28 and TRBJ2-2; 11 bases line up with TRBD1. Germline V gene data show CDR1 as MDHEN and CDR2 as SYDVKM. The CDR3 spans 18 residues. V was clipped by 5 bases and J by 3 bases; unmatched bases: 11. CDR3 DNA: TGTGCCAGCAGTCCACTGACCCGGGACAGGGGGTACACCGGGGAGCTGTTTTTT. It translates to CASSPLTRDRGYTGELFF.

The chain combines TRBV6-4 with TRBJ2-3; TRBD2 aligns across 7 bases. Germline values: CDR1 MRHNA, CDR2 SNTAGT. The CDR3 length is 16 residues. V shed 6 bases, J shed 0 bases, and the junction held 9 bases outside the gene matches. The CDR3 DNA is TGTGCCAGCAGCGCCCTTGCGGGAGCTAGCACAGATACGCAGTATTTT. Translating it yields CASSALAGASTDTQYF.

The gene calls are TRBV11-2 and TRBJ1-3; no clear D gene. This CDR3 contains 15 residues. Trimming took 0 bases from V and 2 from J, leaving 8 bases between them. Germline CDR1 and CDR2: SGHAT and FQNNGV. The CDR3 reads CASSLEAGTGNTIYF. The CDR3 bases are TGTGCCAGCAGCTTAGAGGCGGGGACTGGAAACACCATATATTTT.

The chain is built from TRBV28 and TRBJ2-2, with 8 bases lining up with TRBD2. V gave up 6 bases and J gave up 6 bases; unmatched junction bases: 6. The CDR3 is 14 residues long. CDR1 is MDHEN, CDR2 SYDVKM, per germline. The CDR3 sequence: CASSSGLVSGELFF. CDR3 DNA: TGTGCCAGCAGCTCGGGACTAGTATCCGGGGAGCTGTTTTTT.

This clone was seen a single time. V gene TRBV7-6 combines with J gene TRBJ1-4; D is ambiguous. This CDR3 contains 16 residues. V dropped 4 bases and J dropped 1 base, with 13 bases sitting between them. Germline CDR1 SGHVS, CDR2 FNYEAQ. For the CDR3, the DNA is TGTGCCAGCAGCTCCATCCGACGGGGAACTAATGAAAAACTGTTTTTT. Protein: CASSSIRRGTNEKLFF.

V gene TRBV9 combines with J gene TRBJ1-1; D is unresolved. The V gene's germline CDR1 is SGDLS and CDR2 YYNGEE. Trimming pared 3 bases from V and 7 bases from J, leaving 7 bases between. There are 11 residues in the CDR3. This chain's CDR3 is CASSAGSEAFF. The CDR3 DNA is TGTGCCAGCAGCGCGGGGAGTGAAGCTTTCTTT.

The V gene is TRBV5-1, the J gene TRBJ1-1, with TRBD1 identical over 9 bases. Trimming cost V 1 base and J 0 bases; bases outside gene matches: 1. This CDR3 has 15 amino acids. The germline V gene encodes CDR1 SGHRS and CDR2 YFSETQ. DNA of the CDR3: TGCGCCAGCAGCTTGACAGGGGGCGTGAACACTGAAGCTTTCTTT. Its translation: CASSLTGGVNTEAFF.

The chain has TRBV4-2 and TRBJ1-5; TRBD1 is a possible D gene (5 bases). The V gene's germline CDR1 is LGHNA and CDR2 YNFKEQ. CDR3 size: 13 residues. V was pared by 3 bases and J by 7 bases, with 10 bases between. CDR3 bases: TGTGCCAGCAGCCAGGGGGGTGGCCAGCCCCAGCATTTT. Translation: CASSQGGGQPQHF.

This clone has just one count. The chain joins TRBV10-3 to TRBJ1-2; D is undetermined. Germline assignment: CDR1 ENHRY and CDR2 SYGVKD. The ends were cut back, 10 bases at V and 2 bases at J, with 17 bases in the middle. This CDR3 region has 14 residues. The CDR3 region is CATTKKMPNYGYTF. DNA of the CDR3: TGTGCCACAACTAAAAAGATGCCAAACTATGGCTACACCTTC.

This chain links TRBV5-6 with TRBJ2-1; the match to TRBD2 covers 12 bases. The CDR3 length is 15 residues. The V gene's germline CDR1 is SGHDT and CDR2 YYEEEE. The trim removed 4 bases at V and 7 bases at J, leaving 6 bases unmatched. The CDR3 spells CASSPTSGRRNEQFF. CDR3 nucleotides: TGTGCCAGCAGCCCAACTAGCGGGAGGCGGAATGAGCAGTTCTTC.

The genes are TRBV18 and TRBJ2-7, with TRBD1 matching 8 bases. Germline values: CDR1 KGHSH, CDR2 LQKENI. This CDR3 region has 14 residues. The J segment lost 5 bases and the V segment lost 4 bases, leaving 7 bases of the junction unmatched. CDR3 in amino acids: CASSLTGGYDEQYF. CDR3 DNA sequence: TGTGCCAGCTCACTTACAGGGGGTTACGACGAGCAGTACTTC.